What follows are 30 T cell receptor beta chains derived from one specimen sequenced in a study of cytomegalovirus exposure and HLA in healthy donors. Primers for the PCR totalled 60 Vbeta and 13 Jbeta. Generated by immunoSEQ multiplex PCR, the TCRdb table keeps only in-frame clones and is missing some. The table lists about 140,000 clones, 60% to 85% of them singletons. Sequenced: PBMCs. The receptors come from a female donor in good health and CMV-seropositive.

J is TRBJ1-2 and V is TRBV18; a weak D match, TRBD1 (6 bases). The CDR3 consists of 16 residues. Germline values: CDR1 KGHSH, CDR2 LQKENI. The V end lost 5 bases, the J end lost 1 base, and 17 bases lay between the germline ends. CDR3 residues: CASSVGQSTLNYGYTF. CDR3 DNA sequence: TGTGCCAGCTCAGTCGGACAGTCAACCCTTAACTATGGCTACACCTTC. Combining the CDR3 with reference TRBV18 and TRBJ1-2 gives the whole variable domain NAGVMQNPRHLVRRRGQEARLRCSPMKGHSHVYWYRQLPEEGLKFMVYLQKENIIDESGMPKERFSAEFPKEGPSILRIQQVVRGDSAAYFCASSVGQSTLNYGYTFGSGTRLTVV.

The V call is TRBV27, the J call TRBJ2-5, with D maybe TRBD1 (7 bases). V was cut by 5 bases and J by 5 bases, with 15 bases left in between. Germline CDR1 is MNHEY and CDR2 is SMNVEV (reference sequence). This CDR3 is built from 14 residues. Here the CDR3 reads CASSAKTGRETQYF. CDR3 sequence (DNA): TGTGCCAGCAGTGCAAAGACAGGGAGGGAGACCCAGTACTTC.

The gene calls are TRBV19 and TRBJ1-1; D gene ambiguous. CDR1 is LNHDA and CDR2 is SQIVND in the germline V gene (reference sequence). CDR3 size: 14 residues. Trimming stripped 2 bases from V and 4 bases from J, with 11 bases between. CDR3 sequence: CASSISSGRTEAFF. CDR3 sequence (DNA): TGTGCCAGTAGTATATCCTCAGGTCGCACTGAAGCTTTCTTT.

This sequence joins TRBV10-3 and TRBJ2-1; 13 nucleotides align to TRBD2. The CDR3 spans 20 residues. CDR1 is ENHRY, CDR2 SYGVKD, per germline. V was pared by 3 bases and J by 7 bases, with 18 bases of the junction left unmatched. DNA for the CDR3: TGTGCCATCAGTGATACCGGGACAGGGCTAAGACTAGCGGGAGGTAATGAGCAGTTCTTC. Its translation: CAISDTGTGLRLAGGNEQFF.

This clone has only a few counts. The chain links TRBV7-2 to TRBJ1-1; D is unclear. CDR1 SGHTA and CDR2 FQGNSA come from the germline V gene. Trimming took 2 bases from V and 1 from J, leaving 11 bases between them. This CDR3 is built from 15 residues. The CDR3 reads CASSLMAGSNTEAFF. In DNA form, the CDR3 reads TGTGCCAGCAGCTTAATGGCAGGATCGAACACTGAAGCTTTCTTT.

The chain couples TRBV29-1 to TRBJ2-3, with D perhaps matching TRBD1 (6 bases). In germline, CDR1 is SQVTM, CDR2 ANQGSEA. The V end was cut by 4 bases, the J end by 2 bases, with 10 bases between. The CDR3 extends over 13 amino acids. The CDR3 DNA is TGCAGCGTTGCGGGACACACCACAGATACGCAGTATTTT. Translation gives CSVAGHTTDTQYF.

This sequence joins TRBV7-2 and TRBJ2-5; TRBD2 matches 12 bases. This CDR3 region has 16 residues. V was pared by 5 bases and J by 4 bases, with 8 bases of the junction left unmatched. Per the germline V gene, CDR1 is SGHTA and CDR2 is FQGNSA. The CDR3 spells CASSPKLAGGRETQYF. Written as DNA, the CDR3 is TGTGCCAGCAGCCCCAAACTAGCGGGAGGTCGAGAGACCCAGTACTTC.

The CDR3 protein is CAISVGGNAGAEAFF. DNA for the CDR3: TGTGCCATCAGTGTCGGCGGCAACGCGGGGGCTGAAGCTTTCTTT. The V call is TRBV10-3, the J call TRBJ1-1; tentative D call: TRBD1 (5 bases). From germline, CDR1 is ENHRY and CDR2 SYGVKD. This CDR3 region has 15 residues. Trimming removed 4 bases from V and 6 bases from J, with 18 bases in between.

This chain joins TRBV5-4 and TRBJ2-7; D is ambiguous. CDR3 length equals 16 residues. Trimming left V 3 bases short and J 0 bases short, with 16 bases between. Germline CDR1 reads SGHNT; CDR2 reads YYREEE (reference sequence). CDR3 nucleotides: TGTGCCAGCAGCTCCATGACGACACGAAACTCCTACGAGCAGTACTTC. This sequence encodes CASSSMTTRNSYEQYF.

The chain links TRBV2 to TRBJ2-5; perhaps TRBD2 as D (7 bases). Trimming pared 10 bases from V and 3 bases from J, leaving 18 bases between. CDR1 SNHLY and CDR2 FYNNEI come from the germline V gene. The CDR3 runs to 14 residues. The CDR3 is CATQEGEGKETQYF. As DNA, the CDR3 is TGTGCCACCCAGGAGGGGGAGGGGAAAGAGACCCAGTACTTC.

V usage is TRBV6-6 and J usage is TRBJ2-1; 9 positions agree with TRBD2. The CDR3 runs to 16 residues. J gave up 2 bases and V 4 bases, and 6 bases lay outside the gene matches. Germline V gene sequence: CDR1 MNHNY, CDR2 SVGAGI (reference sequence). The CDR3 here is CASSLEAGGTYNEQFF. DNA for the CDR3: TGTGCCAGCAGTTTAGAAGCGGGGGGTACCTACAATGAGCAGTTCTTC.

V usage is TRBV10-3 and J usage is TRBJ1-2; D not certain. The CDR3 spans 14 residues. V dropped 0 bases and J dropped 1 base, with 6 bases sitting between them. Germline lookup yields CDR1 ENHRY and CDR2 SYGVKD. The DNA for the CDR3 is TGTGCCATCAGTGAGTCTGAGGTTAACTATGGCTACACCTTC. Amino acids: CAISESEVNYGYTF.

V is TRBV9 and J is TRBJ2-3, with 12 bases lining up with TRBD2. V shed 2 bases, J shed 4 bases, and the junction held 8 bases outside the gene matches. This CDR3 is 17 amino acids long. In germline, CDR1 is SGDLS, CDR2 YYNGEE. Here the CDR3 DNA reads TGTGCCAGCAGCGTCTCTAGCGGGGGGGCGGGAGCAGATACGCAGTATTTT. Residues: CASSVSSGGAGADTQYF.

The J gene is TRBJ2-7, the V gene TRBV5-4; weak D call: TRBD2 (6 bases). The CDR3 totals 14 residues. The germline CDR1 and CDR2 sequences are SGHNT and YYREEE (reference sequence). Between the trimmed V and J ends, which lost 4 bases and 7 bases, there was a span of 18 bases. The CDR3 coding sequence is TGTGCCAGCAGCGTACAGACGGGGGTCGTTGAGCAGTACTTC. The encoded protein is CASSVQTGVVEQYF.

This clone turned up a few times. The chain joins TRBV10-2 to TRBJ1-2; 7 nucleotides line up with TRBD1. Per the germline V gene, CDR1 is WSHSY and CDR2 is SAAADI. The CDR3 loop spans 13 amino acids. Trimming removed 8 bases from V and 4 bases from J; junction bases left unmatched: 7. The CDR3 sequence: CASGDSSFYGYTF. Here the CDR3 DNA reads TGCGCCAGCGGGGACAGCTCTTTCTATGGCTACACCTTC.

The CDR3 bases are TGTGCCATCAGTGAGTCTACGTCGGGACTAGCGCTCGAGCAGTACTTC. Its protein product is CAISESTSGLALEQYF. This chain links TRBV10-3 with TRBJ2-7; 10 nucleotides line up with TRBD2. This CDR3 has 16 residues. V shed 0 bases, J shed 6 bases, and the junction held 8 bases outside the gene matches. Germline values: CDR1 ENHRY, CDR2 SYGVKD.

The chain combines TRBV28 with TRBJ2-7; D remains ambiguous. This CDR3 is built from 16 residues. Between the trimmed V and J ends, which lost 4 bases and 3 bases, there was a span of 19 bases. Germline V CDR1 and CDR2: MDHEN, SYDVKM. CDR3 in amino acids: CASSSPSGNNFYEQYF. The CDR3, as DNA: TGTGCCAGCAGTTCCCCCTCAGGAAATAACTTCTACGAGCAGTACTTC.

CDR3 amino acids: CASSLRELNPGANVLTF. CDR3 DNA sequence: TGTGCCAGCAGTTTAAGAGAACTGAACCCTGGGGCCAACGTCCTGACTTTC. The V and J genes are TRBV28 and TRBJ2-6; D remains unclear. CDR3 size: 17 residues. Germline CDR1 is MDHEN and CDR2 is SYDVKM. Trimming took off 2 bases at V and 2 bases at J, with 13 bases between the two ends.

The CDR3 bases are TGTGCCAGCTCCGGACAGGAGTTCCCTCTCTCTGGAAACACCATATATTTT. Translating it yields CASSGQEFPLSGNTIYF. J is TRBJ1-3 and V is TRBV2, with TRBD1 matching over 7 bases. The V segment lost 8 bases and the J segment 0 bases; nucleotides outside the gene matches: 13. The CDR3 is 17 residues long. Looked up from germline, CDR1 is SNHLY and CDR2 is FYNNEI.

The rearrangement links TRBV25-1 to TRBJ2-1; weak D call: TRBD2 (7 bases). Germline V gives CDR1 MGHDK, CDR2 SYGVNS. This CDR3 spans 16 amino acids. Trimming took 1 base from V and 3 from J, leaving 13 bases between them. CDR3 amino acids: CASSESRGGDYNEQFF. The CDR3 DNA is TGTGCCAGCAGTGAATCTCGAGGGGGGGACTACAATGAGCAGTTCTTC. Based on the CDR3 plus reference TRBV25-1 and TRBJ2-1, the full variable domain is EADIYQTPRYLVIGTGKKITLECSQTMGHDKMYWYQQDPGMELHLIHYSYGVNSTEKGDLSSESTVSRIRTEHFPLTLESARPSHTSQYLCASSESRGGDYNEQFFGPGTRLTVL.

The chain joins TRBV5-1 to TRBJ1-1, with 11 bases lining up with TRBD1. Germline trimming cut 4 bases from V and 4 bases from J; bases unmatched to any gene: 3. Germline lookup yields CDR1 SGHRS and CDR2 YFSETQ. This CDR3 region has 14 residues. DNA for the CDR3: TGCGCCAGCAGCATGGGGACAGGGGGCACTGAAGCTTTCTTT. Protein sequence: CASSMGTGGTEAFF.

The rearrangement uses TRBV5-1 and TRBJ2-5; 8 nucleotides match TRBD1. CDR1 SGHRS and CDR2 YFSETQ come from the germline V gene. The ends lost 4 bases at V and 2 bases at J; junction bases unmatched: 7. The CDR3 runs 15 residues. In DNA form, the CDR3 reads TGCGCCAGCAGCAGGGACAGGCCCCAACAAGAGACCCAGTACTTC. It codes for CASSRDRPQQETQYF.

The chain carries TRBV19 and TRBJ1-1; maybe TRBD1 (5 bases). V was clipped by 7 bases and J by 1 base, with 10 bases between them. This CDR3 region has 13 residues. CDR1 and CDR2 from the germline V gene are LNHDA and SQIVND (reference sequence). The CDR3: CASTTTANTEAFF. As DNA, the CDR3 is TGTGCCAGTACCACGACAGCGAACACTGAAGCTTTCTTT.

This chain uses TRBV4-1 with TRBJ1-2, with TRBD1 matching over 7 bases. Germline assignment: CDR1 MGHRA and CDR2 YSYEKL. V was clipped by 6 bases and J by 2 bases; unmatched bases: 9. The CDR3 is 15 residues long. Here the CDR3 reads CASRPSTGINYGYTF. CDR3 nucleotide sequence: TGCGCCAGCAGACCATCGACAGGGATAAACTATGGCTACACCTTC.

This clone has a single count. The chain carries TRBV4-1 and TRBJ1-1; D unresolved. This CDR3 is 13 amino acids long. From germline, CDR1 is MGHRA and CDR2 YSYEKL. With 0 bases removed from V and 5 bases from J, the gap between germline ends came to 7 bases. In DNA, the CDR3 is TGCGCCAGCAGCCAAGAGAGACTGACTGAAGCTTTCTTT. Protein: CASSQERLTEAFF.

The chain links TRBV11-3 to TRBJ1-5, with 10 bases aligning to TRBD1. The CDR3 has 16 residues. CDR1 SGHNT and CDR2 YENEEA come from the germline V gene. J was trimmed by 2 bases and V by 4 bases; bases with no gene match: 5. The CDR3 nucleotides are TGTGCCAGCAGCTCCTCCGGGACAGGGGGCAATCAGCCCCAGCATTTT. Translation gives CASSSSGTGGNQPQHF. The entire variable domain, with the rest obtained from reference TRBV11-3 and TRBJ1-5, is as follows: EAGVVQSPRYKIIEKKQPVAFWCNPISGHNTLYWYLQNLGQGPELLIRYENEEAVDDSQLPKDRFSAERLKGVDSTLKIQPAELGDSAVYLCASSSSGTGGNQPQHFGDGTRLSIL.

This clone was observed a handful of times. This chain joins TRBV7-3 and TRBJ2-3, with D tentatively TRBD2 (7 bases). The V gene lost 1 base and the J gene lost 3 bases, with 11 bases spanning the gap. This CDR3 contains 15 residues. CDR1 is SGHTA and CDR2 is FQGTGA in the germline V gene. CDR3 coding DNA: TGTGCCAGCAGCTTAAGCGGGGGCATGACAGATACGCAGTATTTT. This sequence encodes CASSLSGGMTDTQYF. The full variable domain, completed using reference TRBV7-3 and TRBJ2-3, is GAGVSQTPSNKVTEKGKYVELRCDPISGHTALYWYRQSLGQGPEFLIYFQGTGAADDSGLPNDRFFAVRPEGSVSTLKIQRTERGDSAVYLCASSLSGGMTDTQYFGPGTRLTVL.

The chain carries TRBV28 and TRBJ2-7; 10 bases fit TRBD1. Trimming removed 5 bases from V and 7 bases from J; junction bases left unmatched: 14. Germline loops: CDR1 MDHEN, CDR2 SYDVKM. The length of the CDR3 is 16 residues. The DNA for the CDR3 is TGTGCCAGCAGTCCTGCTGGCGGGACAGGGGCGGGGGAGCAGTACTTC. Its protein product is CASSPAGGTGAGEQYF.

The chain carries TRBV10-2 and TRBJ2-1; D is possibly TRBD2 (6 bases). Between the trimmed V and J ends, which lost 2 bases and 7 bases, there was a span of 12 bases. The length of the CDR3 is 14 residues. CDR1 is WSHSY and CDR2 is SAAADI in the germline V gene. The CDR3 spells CASSEGAGPNEQFF. CDR3 nucleotides: TGCGCCAGCAGTGAGGGAGCGGGCCCAAATGAGCAGTTCTTC.

This clone was detected only a few times. The rearrangement links TRBV6-1 to TRBJ2-7, with D perhaps TRBD1 (5 bases). Trimming took off 8 bases at V and 0 bases at J, with 17 bases between the two ends. The CDR3 consists of 15 residues. The germline V gene has CDR1 MNHNS and CDR2 SASEGT. The CDR3 loop is CASGPQGRGSYEQYF. The DNA of the CDR3 is TGTGCCAGCGGACCCCAGGGTAGGGGCTCCTACGAGCAGTACTTC.